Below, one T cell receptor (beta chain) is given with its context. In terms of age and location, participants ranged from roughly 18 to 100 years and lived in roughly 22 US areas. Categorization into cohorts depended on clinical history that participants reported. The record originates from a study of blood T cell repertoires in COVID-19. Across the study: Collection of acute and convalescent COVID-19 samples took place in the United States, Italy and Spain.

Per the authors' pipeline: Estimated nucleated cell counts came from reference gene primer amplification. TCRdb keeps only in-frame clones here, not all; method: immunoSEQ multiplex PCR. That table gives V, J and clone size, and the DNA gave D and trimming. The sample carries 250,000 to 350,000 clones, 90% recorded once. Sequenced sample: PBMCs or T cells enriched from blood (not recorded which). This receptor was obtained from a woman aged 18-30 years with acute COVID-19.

CDR3 DNA: TGTGCCAGCAGCTTAGATGTAGCGGGGTACAATGAGCAGTTCTTC. Translation: CASSLDVAGYNEQFF. The chain is built from TRBV7-2 and TRBJ2-1, with 8 bases fitting TRBD2. J gave up 4 bases and V 1 base, and 3 bases lay outside the gene matches. The CDR3 extends over 15 amino acids. CDR1 and CDR2 (germline): SGHTA, FQGNSA.